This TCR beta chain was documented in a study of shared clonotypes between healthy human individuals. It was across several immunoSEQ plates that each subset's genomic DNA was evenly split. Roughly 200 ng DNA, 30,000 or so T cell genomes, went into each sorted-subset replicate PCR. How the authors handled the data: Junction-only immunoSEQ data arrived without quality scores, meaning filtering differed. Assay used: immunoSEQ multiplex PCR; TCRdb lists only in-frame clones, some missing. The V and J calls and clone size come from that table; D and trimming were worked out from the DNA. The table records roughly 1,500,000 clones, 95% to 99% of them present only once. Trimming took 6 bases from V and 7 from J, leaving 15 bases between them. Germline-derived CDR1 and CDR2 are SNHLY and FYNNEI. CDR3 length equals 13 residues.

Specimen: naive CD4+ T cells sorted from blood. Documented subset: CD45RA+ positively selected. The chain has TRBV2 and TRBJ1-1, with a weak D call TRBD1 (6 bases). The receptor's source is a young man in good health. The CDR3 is CASSETRGFEAFF. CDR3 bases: TGTGCCAGCAGCGAAACCAGGGGTTTTGAAGCTTTCTTT.